The 4 T cell receptor beta chains below come from one sample, sequenced in a study of CD8 T cells in ankylosing spondylitis. Study results and caveats: Characteristic of ankylosing spondylitis blood, it appeared, was a TCR beta motif comprising eight highly homologous variants.

What these receptors recognize is not known. TCRdb analysed the 5' RACE reads with MiXCR anew, one entry per CDR3 protein. The repertoire holds 700,000 or so distinct CDR3 sequences, roughly 19% seen once, with approximately 18% in the top ten. The sample was blood, either unsorted or a sorted T cell fraction (not recorded which). These receptors were taken from a male donor with ankylosing spondylitis.

This clonotype was found a few times. The V and J genes are TRBV5-6 and TRBJ2-1; D perhaps matches TRBD2 (7 bases). Per the germline V gene, CDR1 is SGHDT and CDR2 is YYEEEE. This CDR3 spans 15 amino acids. V was trimmed by 4 bases and J by 5 bases, leaving 16 bases between them. CDR3: CASSGQRDLHNEQFF. The CDR3 DNA sequence: TGTGCCAGCAGCGGACAGCGGGACCTCCACAATGAGCAGTTCTTC.

The genes are TRBV2 and TRBJ1-2, with D possibly matching TRBD1 (5 bases). CDR1 is SNHLY, CDR2 FYNNEI, per germline. V dropped 1 base and J dropped 4 bases, with 10 bases sitting between them. The CDR3 consists of 14 residues. The DNA of the CDR3 is TGTGCCAGCAGTGAAGAGGGGATTGGCTATGGCTACACCTTC. Protein: CASSEEGIGYGYTF. The whole variable domain, remainder taken from reference TRBV2 and TRBJ1-2, is EPEVTQTPSHQVTQMGQEVILRCVPISNHLYFYWYRQILGQKVEFLVSFYNNEISEKSEIFDDQFSVERPDGSNFTLKIRSTKLEDSAMYFCASSEEGIGYGYTFGSGTRLTVV.

V gene TRBV20-1 combines with J gene TRBJ2-5; 10 bases match TRBD2. Germline V gene data show CDR1 as DFQATT and CDR2 as SNEGSKA (reference sequence). Trimming at V came to 2 bases and at J to 5 bases, leaving 2 bases not matched to a gene. CDR3 length: 13 residues. The CDR3 loop reads CSARPSGGETQYF. Written as DNA, the CDR3 is TGCAGTGCTAGACCTAGCGGGGGTGAGACCCAGTACTTC.

The chain joins TRBV18 to TRBJ1-1; D might be TRBD1 (5 bases). CDR1 and CDR2 (germline): KGHSH, LQKENI. V lost 3 bases to trimming and J lost 4 bases, with 18 bases between them. The CDR3 extends over 16 amino acids. The CDR3 here is CASSPQRGREGTEAFF. In nucleotides, the CDR3 is TGTGCCAGCTCACCCCAGCGGGGCAGGGAGGGCACTGAAGCTTTCTTT.